The rows below give T cell receptor beta chains drawn from one sample of a study of technical replicates of blood from several donors. Only in-frame clones appear in the TCRdb table, and some are missing; sequencing was by immunoSEQ multiplex PCR. Seen here are more than 65,000 clones, approximately 97% observed once, and the top ten hold almost 0.3%. Sequenced sample: T cells isolated from PBMCs. These receptors came from a human donor in good health. CDR3s include the opening cysteine and the closing phenylalanine or tryptophan. The order of the fields is CDR3 protein, V gene, J gene.

CDR3aa: CASSQAGPLYEQYF; v_gene: TRBV25-1; j_gene: TRBJ2-7
CDR3aa: CASSLTGLVKEQYF; v_gene: TRBV7-3; j_gene: TRBJ2-7
CDR3aa: CASSLSAASGYNEQFF; v_gene: TRBV27; j_gene: TRBJ2-1
CDR3aa: CASTGGSLYEQYF; v_gene: TRBV5-4; j_gene: TRBJ2-7
CDR3aa: CASSYGTGGANYGYTF; v_gene: TRBV6-5; j_gene: TRBJ1-2
CDR3aa: CASSQYRQGALEKLFF; v_gene: TRBV7-6; j_gene: TRBJ1-4
CDR3aa: CASSYSRERTDTQYF; v_gene: TRBV6-5; j_gene: TRBJ2-3
CDR3aa: CASSWDREAEAFF; v_gene: TRBV5-4; j_gene: TRBJ1-1
CDR3aa: CASSGGSTWGYTF; v_gene: TRBV7-9; j_gene: TRBJ1-2
CDR3aa: CAIRPTTLFYEQYF; v_gene: TRBV10-3; j_gene: TRBJ2-7
CDR3aa: CASSEVGGRNQPQHF; v_gene: TRBV6-1; j_gene: TRBJ1-5
CDR3aa: CASRQTGKDEQFF; v_gene: TRBV25-1; j_gene: TRBJ2-1
CDR3aa: CASSLGGLAGPYEQYF; v_gene: TRBV27; j_gene: TRBJ2-7
CDR3aa: CASSQLAGGYNEQFF; v_gene: TRBV4-1; j_gene: TRBJ2-1
CDR3aa: CASSLDRDRVGNTIYF; v_gene: TRBV5-6; j_gene: TRBJ1-3
CDR3aa: CASSFGQGASEKLFF; v_gene: TRBV5-6; j_gene: TRBJ1-4
CDR3aa: CASSQAGVAENSYEQYF; v_gene: TRBV4-2; j_gene: TRBJ2-7
CDR3aa: CASSLLAGGTYNEQFF; v_gene: TRBV7-2; j_gene: TRBJ2-1
CDR3aa: CASRAGGSGRTDTQYF; v_gene: TRBV2; j_gene: TRBJ2-3
CDR3aa: CASKRDRGNEKLFF; v_gene: TRBV27; j_gene: TRBJ1-4
CDR3aa: CASSWGLGGDYGYTF; v_gene: TRBV5-6; j_gene: TRBJ1-2
CDR3aa: CASSLGLSGYGYTF; v_gene: TRBV5-1; j_gene: TRBJ1-2
CDR3aa: CASSYSRGRPTYEQYF; v_gene: TRBV6-5; j_gene: TRBJ2-7
CDR3aa: CASSAGTSGTDTQYF; v_gene: TRBV6-4; j_gene: TRBJ2-3
CDR3aa: CASSGAGTGGGTQYF; v_gene: TRBV9; j_gene: TRBJ2-5
CDR3aa: CASSELGGSGANVLTF; v_gene: TRBV6-1; j_gene: TRBJ2-6
CDR3aa: CASSFGSPSNQPQHF; v_gene: TRBV7-9; j_gene: TRBJ1-5
CDR3aa: CSANRGNEQFF; v_gene: TRBV20-1; j_gene: TRBJ2-1
CDR3aa: CAISSRVEQYF; v_gene: TRBV10-3; j_gene: TRBJ2-7
CDR3aa: CASSEGSGYNEQFF; v_gene: TRBV6-1; j_gene: TRBJ2-1
CDR3aa: CASSETGGRQPQHF; v_gene: TRBV2; j_gene: TRBJ1-5
CDR3aa: CASSYYADTQYF; v_gene: TRBV6-6; j_gene: TRBJ2-3
CDR3aa: CASTTLNRGRGTEAFF; v_gene: TRBV7-9; j_gene: TRBJ1-1
CDR3aa: CASSFLGVNEQYF; v_gene: TRBV7-3; j_gene: TRBJ2-7